A single sample gave rise to the 32 T cell receptor beta chains below, sequenced in a study of spatial heterogeneity in lung cancer. Using its own MiXCR run on the 5' RACE reads, TCRdb lists one record per CDR3 protein. The sample shows around 120,000 distinct CDR3 sequences, more than 10% of them seen only once. The time point here: blood at routine non-recurrence follow-up after resection. The authors sequenced whole RNA from tumor, nontumor lung or frozen PBMC without sorting. Sequenced material: PBMCs, taken at follow-up. These receptors were obtained from a male donor with early-stage non-small cell lung cancer.

This clonotype was recorded many times. V and J are TRBV9 and TRBJ2-5; D is tentatively TRBD1 or TRBD2 (5 bases each). The CDR3 sequence is 14 residues long. Trimming took off 0 bases at V and 1 base at J, with 7 bases between the two ends. Germline CDR1 SGDLS, CDR2 YYNGEE. CDR3 sequence: CASSVDGAQETQYF. The CDR3 DNA follows: TGTGCCAGCAGCGTAGACGGGGCCCAAGAGACCCAGTACTTC.

The rearrangement links TRBV7-3 to TRBJ2-2, with 9 bases aligning to TRBD1. The CDR3 loop spans 15 amino acids. Unmatched junction bases numbered 3, after V lost 7 bases and J lost 0 bases. Germline CDR1 is SGHTA and CDR2 is FQGTGA. CDR3 coding DNA: TGTGCCAGCACCTGGACAGGGGCGAACACCGGGGAGCTGTTTTTT. Translated: CASTWTGANTGELFF.

This chain joins TRBV6-2 or TRBV6-3 and TRBJ1-2, with 7 bases aligning to TRBD1. The germline V gene encodes CDR1 MNHEY and CDR2 SVGEGT. Trimming took 4 bases from V and 5 from J; bases not matched to a gene: 7. The CDR3 has 14 amino acids. The CDR3 protein is CASSSQGGAYGYTF. The CDR3 coding sequence is TGTGCCAGCAGTTCCCAAGGGGGCGCATATGGCTACACCTTC.

The sample holds many counts of this clonotype. The CDR3 nucleotides read TGTGCCATCAGTGCATACAGGGGCCATGAGCAGTTCTTC. This gives the protein CAISAYRGHEQFF. The rearrangement links TRBV10-3 to TRBJ2-1; 7 nucleotides align to TRBD1. Germline V gene data show CDR1 as ENHRY and CDR2 as SYGVKD. This CDR3 contains 13 residues. V gave up 4 bases and J gave up 8 bases; unmatched junction bases: 5.

The table lists this clonotype with many counts. The V gene is TRBV9, the J gene TRBJ2-7; TRBD2 matches 9 bases. The germline CDR1 and CDR2 sequences are SGDLS and YYNGEE. Trimming at V came to 0 bases and at J to 3 bases, leaving 4 bases not matched to a gene. This CDR3 has 15 residues. The CDR3 sequence is CASSVGASGDYEQYF. The CDR3 bases are TGTGCCAGCAGCGTAGGGGCTAGCGGGGACTACGAGCAGTACTTC.

The chain carries TRBV6-6 and TRBJ2-7; D is uncertain. Per the germline V gene, CDR1 is MNHNY and CDR2 is SVGAGI (reference sequence). Trimming pared 0 bases from V and 7 bases from J, leaving 4 bases between. This CDR3 contains 11 residues. CDR3 nucleotide sequence: TGTGCCAGCAGTTACTCGCTAGAGCAGTACTTC. It codes for CASSYSLEQYF.

This clonotype was counted at least ten times. The chain joins TRBV11-2 to TRBJ1-2; D uncertain. The CDR3 contains 13 residues. Germline values: CDR1 SGHAT, CDR2 FQNNGV. Trimming shortened V by 1 base and J by 10 bases, and 13 bases separated the two germline ends. The CDR3 here is CASSLGYGRHYTF. The CDR3 nucleotides are TGTGCCAGCAGCTTAGGCTACGGCAGGCACTACACCTTC.

This clonotype was counted only a few times. J is TRBJ2-3 and V is TRBV6-4; 9 nucleotides match TRBD1. CDR3 size: 15 residues. The trim removed 6 bases at V and 3 bases at J, leaving 7 bases unmatched. Germline CDR1 reads MRHNA; CDR2 reads SNTAGT. As DNA, the CDR3 is TGTGCCAGCAGCGAGGGACAGGGCCCTACAGATACGCAGTATTTT. As protein: CASSEGQGPTDTQYF.

The chain combines TRBV20-1 with TRBJ2-3, with D uncertain. This CDR3 region has 14 residues. V lost 6 bases, J lost 3 bases, and 16 bases lay in between. The germline CDR1 and CDR2 sequences are DFQATT and SNEGSKA (reference sequence). CDR3 DNA: TGCAGTGCCCTCCCCCCCATAACGACAGATACGCAGTATTTT. Its protein is CSALPPITTDTQYF.

This clonotype was found a few times. The chain employs TRBV3-1 and TRBJ2-7; D possibly corresponds to TRBD2 (6 bases). Germline V gene sequence: CDR1 LGHDT, CDR2 YNNKEL (reference sequence). Trimming pared 1 base from V and 4 bases from J, leaving 11 bases between. This CDR3 comprises 14 residues. The CDR3 sequence: CASSQGGLQYEQYF. CDR3 nucleotides: TGTGCCAGCAGCCAAGGGGGACTTCAGTACGAGCAGTACTTC.

The chain recombines TRBV20-1 with TRBJ1-6; TRBD1 matches 9 bases. CDR1 DFQATT and CDR2 SNEGSKA come from the germline V gene (reference sequence). The V segment lost 7 bases and the J segment 7 bases; nucleotides outside the gene matches: 8. The CDR3 contains 14 residues. The chain's CDR3 is CSVETGGPNSPLHF. The CDR3 bases are TGCAGTGTCGAGACAGGGGGACCCAATTCACCCCTCCACTTT.

This clonotype appeared a few times. This rearrangement joins TRBV12-3 or TRBV12-4 to TRBJ2-3, with a tentative D call TRBD1 (6 bases). The V end was cut by 2 bases, the J end by 7 bases, with 7 bases between. The CDR3 is 12 amino acids. CDR3 residues: CASSLWGHTQYF. CDR3 DNA: TGTGCCAGCAGTTTATGGGGGCATACGCAGTATTTT.

V gene TRBV9 combines with J gene TRBJ1-1; D uncertain. Germline CDR1 reads SGDLS; CDR2 reads YYNGEE. This CDR3 has 15 residues. Between the trimmed V and J ends, which lost 1 base and 4 bases, there was a span of 14 bases. The CDR3, as DNA: TGTGCCAGCAGCGTAAGGCCGACGGTAGGCACTGAAGCTTTCTTT. Its translation: CASSVRPTVGTEAFF.

This clonotype has a count of ten or more. The chain joins TRBV3-1 to TRBJ2-7, with 7 bases identical to TRBD1. The CDR3 covers 12 residues. The germline CDR1 and CDR2 sequences are LGHDT and YNNKEL (reference sequence). V lost 0 bases to trimming and J lost 9 bases; unmatched junction nucleotides: 2. The CDR3 bases are TGTGCCAGCAGCCAAGAAGGGGGCGGGCAGTACTTC. The encoded protein is CASSQEGGGQYF.

The chain employs TRBV11-2 and TRBJ2-7; D is ambiguous. CDR1 is SGHAT, CDR2 FQNNGV, per germline. Trimming removed 0 bases from V and 6 bases from J, with 9 bases in between. The CDR3 contains 13 residues. The chain's CDR3 is CASSLDRLGEQYF. As DNA, the CDR3 is TGTGCCAGCAGCTTAGATCGTTTAGGCGAGCAGTACTTC.

This clonotype was counted once. One junction end does not reproduce the germline sequence, and a read error may be involved. The J gene is TRBJ2-1, the V gene TRBV11-2, with 7 bases that match TRBD1. CDR1 SGHAT and CDR2 FQNNGV come from the germline V gene. The CDR3 contains 15 residues. CDR3 region: CASSLEQGPYNEQFF. The CDR3 coding sequence is TGTGCTAGCAGCTTAGAACAGGGGCCCTACAATGAGCAGTTCTTC.

In this sample, this clonotype turned up a few times. CDR3 in amino acids: CSASLAWVNYGYTF. The CDR3 DNA reads as TGCAGTGCTAGTCTGGCATGGGTTAACTATGGCTACACCTTC. This chain uses TRBV20-1 with TRBJ1-2; D is undetermined. In germline, CDR1 is DFQATT, CDR2 SNEGSKA (reference sequence). V shed 3 bases and J shed 1 base, with 12 bases lying between them. This CDR3 has 14 residues.

At least ten counts were recorded for this clonotype. The rearrangement links TRBV6-2 or TRBV6-3 to TRBJ2-7; no definite D call. Germline V gene data show CDR1 as MNHEY and CDR2 as SVGEGT. This CDR3 is 11 amino acids long. Trimming left V 5 bases short and J 4 bases short, with 6 bases between. CDR3 sequence reads: CASSDQYEQYF. CDR3 nucleotide sequence: TGTGCCAGCAGTGACCAGTACGAGCAGTACTTC.

The sample holds a few counts of this clonotype. The rearrangement joins TRBV18 to TRBJ2-5, with 8 bases lining up with TRBD1. With V trimmed by 0 bases and J by 7 bases, 10 bases remained unmatched. CDR3 length equals 16 residues. CDR1 and CDR2 from the germline V gene are KGHSH and LQKENI. The CDR3, as DNA: TGTGCCAGCTCACCACCCGGGAACGACAGGGGTGCGACCCAGTACTTC. Translating gives CASSPPGNDRGATQYF.

The CDR3, as DNA: TGTGCCAGCAGTCCCGGGACAGTCAACACCGGGGAGCTGTTTTTT. Translation: CASSPGTVNTGELFF. The genes are TRBV28 and TRBJ2-2; 7 positions match TRBD1. Germline V gene data show CDR1 as MDHEN and CDR2 as SYDVKM. The J segment lost 2 bases and the V segment lost 5 bases, leaving 5 bases of the junction unmatched. CDR3 length: 15 residues. Based on the CDR3 plus reference TRBV28 and TRBJ2-2, the full variable domain is DVKVTQSSRYLVKRTGEKVFLECVQDMDHENMFWYRQDPGLGLRLIYFSYDVKMKEKGDIPEGYSVSREKKERFSLILESASTNQTSMYLCASSPGTVNTGELFFGEGSRLTVL.

This clonotype was counted only a few times. The rearrangement links TRBV5-1 to TRBJ2-3; 9 bases fit TRBD1. The germline CDR1 and CDR2 sequences are SGHRS and YFSETQ. The CDR3 length is 15 residues. V lost 3 bases and J lost 1; bases outside the gene matches: 3. CDR3 amino acids: CASSWTGDGTDTQYF. CDR3 coding DNA: TGCGCCAGCAGCTGGACAGGGGACGGCACAGATACGCAGTATTTT.

This clonotype was found many times. The chain combines TRBV11-2 with TRBJ2-3; 9 nucleotides agree with TRBD2. Trimming cost V 3 bases and J 4 bases; bases outside gene matches: 5. Germline-derived CDR1 and CDR2 are SGHAT and FQNNGV. This CDR3 spans 15 amino acids. In DNA, the CDR3 is TGTGCCAGCAGCTTGGCGGGGGGGCCTTCAGATACGCAGTATTTT. Its translation: CASSLAGGPSDTQYF.

The chain is built from TRBV5-1 and TRBJ2-3; tentatively, D is TRBD2 (6 bases). V was pared by 7 bases and J by 3 bases, with 12 bases between. This CDR3 has 13 residues. Germline CDR1 and CDR2: SGHRS and YFSETQ. This CDR3 is CASRREPTDTQYF. CDR3 in DNA: TGCGCCAGCCGTCGGGAGCCGACAGATACGCAGTATTTT.

CDR3 protein: CASSLELARPPETQYF. The DNA for the CDR3 is TGTGCCAGCAGCTTAGAACTAGCGAGACCCCCAGAGACCCAGTACTTC. This chain uses TRBV11-2 with TRBJ2-5; 7 bases line up with TRBD2. Germline trimming cut 0 bases from V and 4 bases from J; bases unmatched to any gene: 8. Germline V gene data show CDR1 as SGHAT and CDR2 as FQNNGV. The CDR3 spans 16 residues.

This clonotype has a count of ten or more. The V and J genes are TRBV7-9 and TRBJ1-6, with D unresolved. V lost 0 bases and J lost 7, with 7 bases in between. Germline CDR1 reads SEHNR; CDR2 reads FQNEAQ (reference sequence). The CDR3 sequence is 14 residues long. The CDR3 DNA is TGTGCCAGCAGCTTAGCCTTTGAAAATTCACCCCTCCACTTT. This sequence encodes CASSLAFENSPLHF.

This clonotype was observed at least ten times. This CDR3 reads CASSLGTGHGYGYTF. In nucleotides, the CDR3 is TGTGCCAGCAGTCTCGGGACAGGGCACGGGTATGGCTACACCTTC. V gene TRBV28 combines with J gene TRBJ1-2; 9 nucleotides line up with TRBD1. The CDR3 sequence is 15 residues long. The junction had 9 bases not matched to a gene; V was cut back by 5 bases and J by 5 bases. From germline, CDR1 is MDHEN and CDR2 SYDVKM.

This clonotype was counted ten times or more. The chain joins TRBV9 to TRBJ2-1; 7 bases fit TRBD2. The CDR3 spans 14 residues. V lost 1 base and J lost 5; bases outside the gene matches: 3. In germline, CDR1 is SGDLS, CDR2 YYNGEE. CDR3: CASSVYLADNEQFF. CDR3 in DNA: TGTGCCAGCAGCGTATACCTAGCGGACAATGAGCAGTTCTTC.

This clonotype was counted a few times. The chain links TRBV27 to TRBJ1-5; TRBD1 matches at 9 bases. The V segment lost 2 bases and the J segment 0 bases; nucleotides outside the gene matches: 8. The CDR3 is 18 amino acids. Germline V CDR1 and CDR2: MNHEY, SMNVEV (reference sequence). CDR3 sequence (DNA): TGTGCCAGCAGTTTAAAGGGGACAGGGACTTATAGCAATCAGCCCCAGCATTTT. It codes for CASSLKGTGTYSNQPQHF.

Only a few counts were recorded for this clonotype. The chain couples TRBV20-1 to TRBJ2-5; D not resolved. V was cut by 0 bases and J by 7 bases, with 12 bases left in between. Germline CDR1 reads DFQATT; CDR2 reads SNEGSKA (reference sequence). The CDR3 is made up of 13 amino acids. The CDR3 DNA sequence: TGCAGTGCTAGAGATCCGCTGGGTGGGACCCAGTACTTC. Its protein is CSARDPLGGTQYF.

This clonotype was seen a handful of times. DNA of the CDR3: TGTGCCAGCAGCACGAGTAACACCGGGGAGCTGTTTTTT. This sequence encodes CASSTSNTGELFF. The V call is TRBV7-3, the J call TRBJ2-2; D remains ambiguous. V was cut by 5 bases and J by 2 bases, with 6 bases left in between. Germline V gene lookup returns CDR1 SGHTA and CDR2 FQGTGA. This CDR3 contains 13 residues.

This clonotype appeared many times. The rearrangement uses TRBV4-2 and TRBJ2-7; D remains ambiguous. Germline V lookup: CDR1 LGHNA, CDR2 YNFKEQ. CDR3 size: 14 residues. V was clipped by 1 base and J by 3 bases, with 10 bases between them. The CDR3: CASSQAAHNYEQYF. The CDR3 nucleotides are TGTGCCAGCAGCCAAGCGGCACATAACTACGAGCAGTACTTC.

In this sample, this clonotype turned up a few times. The CDR3 DNA reads TGTGCCAGCAGCTCAAACCAAGAGACCCAGTACTTC. Its translation: CASSSNQETQYF. The chain recombines TRBV7-2 with TRBJ2-5; D call uncertain. The CDR3 totals 12 residues. Deletions cut 4 bases from V and 0 bases from J, with 3 bases between. Per the germline V gene, CDR1 is SGHTA and CDR2 is FQGNSA.